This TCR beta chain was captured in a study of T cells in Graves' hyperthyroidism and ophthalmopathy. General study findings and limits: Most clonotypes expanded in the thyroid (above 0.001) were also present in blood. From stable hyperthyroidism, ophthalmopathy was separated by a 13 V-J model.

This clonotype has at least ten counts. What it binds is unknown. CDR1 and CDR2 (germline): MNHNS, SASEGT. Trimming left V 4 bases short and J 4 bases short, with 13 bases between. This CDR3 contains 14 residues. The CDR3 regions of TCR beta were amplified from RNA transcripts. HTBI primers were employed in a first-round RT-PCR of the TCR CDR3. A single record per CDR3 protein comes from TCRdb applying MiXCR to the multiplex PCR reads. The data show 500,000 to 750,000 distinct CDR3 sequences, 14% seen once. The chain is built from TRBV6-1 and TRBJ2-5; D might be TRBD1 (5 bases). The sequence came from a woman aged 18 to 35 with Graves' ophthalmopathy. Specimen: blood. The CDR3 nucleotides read TGTGCCAGCAGTGCAACAGGTATCGGAGAGACCCAGTACTTC. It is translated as CASSATGIGETQYF.